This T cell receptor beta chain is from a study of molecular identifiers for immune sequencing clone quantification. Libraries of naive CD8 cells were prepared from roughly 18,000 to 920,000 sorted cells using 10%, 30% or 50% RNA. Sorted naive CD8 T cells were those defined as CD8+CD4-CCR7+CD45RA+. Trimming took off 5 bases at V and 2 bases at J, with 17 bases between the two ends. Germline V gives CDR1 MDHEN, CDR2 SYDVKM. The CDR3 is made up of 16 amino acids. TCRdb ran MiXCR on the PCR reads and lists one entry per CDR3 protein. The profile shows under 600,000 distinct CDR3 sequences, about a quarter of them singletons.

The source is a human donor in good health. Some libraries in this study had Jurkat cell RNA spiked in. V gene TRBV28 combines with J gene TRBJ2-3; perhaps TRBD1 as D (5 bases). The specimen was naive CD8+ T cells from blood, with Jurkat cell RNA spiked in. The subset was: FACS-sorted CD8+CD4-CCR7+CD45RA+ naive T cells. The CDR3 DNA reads TGTGCCAGCAGTGCCGCGTGGGGCGCGAACACAGATACGCAGTATTTT. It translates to CASSAAWGANTDTQYF.